The 17 T cell receptor beta chains presented below share a single source sample, sequenced in a study of T cell responses to AZD1222 COVID-19 vaccine. Only in-frame clones appear in the TCRdb table, and some are missing; sequencing was by immunoSEQ multiplex PCR. The sample carries roughly 150,000 clones, around 88% recorded once. The sequencing used peripheral blood, collected 28 days after the second AZD1222 dose. The receptors were gathered from an adult who received the AZD1222 COVID-19 vaccine.

This clone was picked up one time. This rearrangement joins TRBV9 to TRBJ1-1; D remains ambiguous. CDR1 SGDLS and CDR2 YYNGEE come from the germline V gene. The CDR3 is 15 amino acids. V lost 0 bases and J 3 bases, leaving 12 bases between the germline ends. The CDR3 bases are TGTGCCAGCAGCGTAGGGTTAGGTGTGGACACTGAAGCTTTCTTT. It encodes CASSVGLGVDTEAFF. Using reference TRBV9 and TRBJ1-1 for the parts outside the CDR3, the full variable domain is DSGVTQTPKHLITATGQRVTLRCSPRSGDLSVYWYQQSLDQGLQFLIQYYNGEERAKGNILERFSAQQFPDLHSELNLSSLELGDSALYFCASSVGLGVDTEAFFGQGTRLTVV.

The CDR3 reads CATSWDRTNSPLHF. DNA for the CDR3: TGTGCCACCAGCTGGGACAGAACCAATTCACCCCTCCACTTT. The chain carries TRBV15 and TRBJ1-6; TRBD1 matches 7 bases. Looked up from germline, CDR1 is LNHNV and CDR2 is YYDKDF (reference sequence). The CDR3 is 14 amino acids. V lost 5 bases and J lost 7; bases outside the gene matches: 5.

The chain combines TRBV6-5 with TRBJ2-7; D not certain. Per germline, CDR1 MNHEY and CDR2 SVGAGI. V lost 6 bases to trimming and J lost 5 bases, with 14 bases between them. The CDR3 totals 13 residues. The CDR3: CASRDPVWDEQYF. The CDR3 nucleotides read TGTGCCAGCAGGGATCCCGTGTGGGACGAGCAGTACTTC.

The V gene is TRBV27, the J gene TRBJ2-7, with D hard to call. V gave up 5 bases and J gave up 3 bases, with 5 bases separating them. The CDR3 has 11 amino acids. In germline, CDR1 is MNHEY, CDR2 SMNVEV (reference sequence). CDR3 nucleotides: TGTGCCAGCAGTAACTACTACGAGCAGTACTTC. It translates to CASSNYYEQYF.

V is TRBV29-1 and J is TRBJ2-3, with D uncertain. Germline V lookup: CDR1 SQVTM, CDR2 ANQGSEA. V lost 1 base and J 0 bases, leaving 17 bases between the germline ends. CDR3 length equals 17 residues. CDR3 in DNA: TGCAGCGTTGAAGGACTCCACCCTCAAACTAGCACAGATACGCAGTATTTT. This translates into CSVEGLHPQTSTDTQYF.

V gene TRBV27 combines with J gene TRBJ2-7, with a possible D match to TRBD2 (6 bases). The V end lost 3 bases, the J end lost 2 bases, and 17 bases lay between the germline ends. Per germline, CDR1 MNHEY and CDR2 SMNVEV (reference sequence). The CDR3 totals 16 residues. The CDR3 region has the DNA TGTGCCAGCAGTTTTTCGTTTAGCGGCAGAACCTACGAGCAGTACTTC. Residues: CASSFSFSGRTYEQYF.

The chain recombines TRBV20-1 with TRBJ1-5; 7 bases align to TRBD1. Trimming cost V 3 bases and J 3 bases; bases outside gene matches: 5. CDR1 and CDR2 from the germline V gene are DFQATT and SNEGSKA (reference sequence). This CDR3 spans 14 amino acids. The CDR3, as DNA: TGCAGTGCTAGTGGGGGGACAGTCAATCAGCCCCAGCATTTT. Translated, it gives CSASGGTVNQPQHF.

The sample holds a few counts of this clone. This chain uses TRBV28 with TRBJ1-6; a weak D match, TRBD1 (5 bases). CDR1 and CDR2 from the germline V gene are MDHEN and SYDVKM. Trimming pared 2 bases from V and 0 bases from J, leaving 14 bases between. The length of the CDR3 is 18 residues. The CDR3 nucleotides read TGTGCCAGCAGTTTACCCGGACACTCCAGCTCCTATAATTCACCCCTCCACTTT. It codes for CASSLPGHSSSYNSPLHF.

The chain links TRBV3-1 (or the pseudogene TRBV3-2) to TRBJ2-6, with 9 bases identical to TRBD1. The germline gives CDR1 LGHDT, CDR2 YNNKEL (reference sequence). V was clipped by 10 bases and J by 2 bases; unmatched bases: 3. This CDR3 is 14 amino acids long. The CDR3 DNA sequence: TGTGCCACCGGACAGGGGACTGGGGCCAACGTCCTGACTTTC. Its protein product is CATGQGTGANVLTF.

The sample holds one count of this clone. CDR3 sequence: CASRVGAGPRSKQPSHEAFF. In nucleotides, the CDR3 is TGTGCCAGCAGGGTAGGGGCAGGGCCCCGCAGCAAGCAGCCCTCCCATGAAGCTTTCTTT. The chain uses TRBV27 and TRBJ1-1; D may be TRBD1 (5 bases). CDR1 MNHEY and CDR2 SMNVEV come from the germline V gene (reference sequence). The ends were cut back, 6 bases at V and 7 bases at J, with 36 bases in the middle. This CDR3 spans 20 amino acids.

This clone was picked up a small number of times. J is TRBJ1-2 and V is TRBV6-5; TRBD1 matches 12 bases. The germline V gene encodes CDR1 MNHEY and CDR2 SVGAGI. Trimming took 5 bases from V and 8 from J; bases not matched to a gene: 9. This CDR3 spans 15 amino acids. CDR3 bases: TGTGCCAGCAGTAACCCGGGACAGGGGGCTGGAGGCTACACCTTC. Translated: CASSNPGQGAGGYTF.

The CDR3 coding sequence is TGTGCCAGCAGTTTACCGGCCTCTGAAGCTTTCTTT. It encodes CASSLPASEAFF. This chain connects TRBV12-3 or TRBV12-4 to TRBJ1-1; D not certain. V lost 2 bases, J lost 6 bases, and 7 bases lay in between. The CDR3 spans 12 residues.

The chain carries TRBV6-4 and TRBJ2-1, with D possibly matching TRBD1 (5 bases). This CDR3 is 16 amino acids long. Germline CDR1 reads MRHNA; CDR2 reads SNTAGT. V was clipped by 2 bases and J by 2 bases, with 13 bases between them. This chain's CDR3 is CASSDRGRAAYNEQFF. CDR3 DNA: TGTGCCAGCAGTGACCGCGGCAGGGCGGCCTACAATGAGCAGTTCTTC.

This chain connects TRBV27 to TRBJ2-3; TRBD1 agrees at 7 bases. Per germline, CDR1 MNHEY and CDR2 SMNVEV (reference sequence). The junction had 17 bases not matched to a gene; V was cut back by 7 bases and J by 4 bases. The CDR3 contains 17 residues. The CDR3 reads CASTAQGGSRPPDTQYF. The CDR3 DNA follows: TGTGCCAGCACCGCTCAAGGGGGCTCCCGACCCCCAGATACGCAGTATTTT.

V gene TRBV18 combines with J gene TRBJ1-2; a weak D match, TRBD1 (5 bases). Germline CDR1 KGHSH, CDR2 LQKENI. CDR3 length: 14 amino acids. V was shortened by 3 bases and J by 4 bases, with 12 bases between the two germline ends. This chain's CDR3 is CASSPKGPGYGYTF. CDR3 sequence (DNA): TGTGCCAGCTCACCCAAGGGACCCGGCTATGGCTACACCTTC.

This rearrangement joins TRBV7-2 to TRBJ2-3; D is ambiguous. The CDR3 contains 14 residues. CDR1 is SGHTA and CDR2 is FQGNSA in the germline V gene. Between the trimmed V and J ends, which lost 2 bases and 7 bases, there was a span of 13 bases. The CDR3, as DNA: TGTGCCAGCAGCTTAATTGTCACGACACATACGCAGTATTTT. This codes for CASSLIVTTHTQYF.

This clone has a single count. The V gene is TRBV7-7, the J gene TRBJ1-4, with a weak D call TRBD1 (6 bases). Germline V gene sequence: CDR1 SSHAT, CDR2 FNYEAQ (reference sequence). This CDR3 spans 13 amino acids. The V end was cut by 4 bases, the J end by 8 bases, with 11 bases between. This CDR3 reads CASSSGTFEKLFF. The CDR3 coding sequence is TGTGCCAGCAGCTCTGGGACATTCGAAAAACTGTTTTTT.